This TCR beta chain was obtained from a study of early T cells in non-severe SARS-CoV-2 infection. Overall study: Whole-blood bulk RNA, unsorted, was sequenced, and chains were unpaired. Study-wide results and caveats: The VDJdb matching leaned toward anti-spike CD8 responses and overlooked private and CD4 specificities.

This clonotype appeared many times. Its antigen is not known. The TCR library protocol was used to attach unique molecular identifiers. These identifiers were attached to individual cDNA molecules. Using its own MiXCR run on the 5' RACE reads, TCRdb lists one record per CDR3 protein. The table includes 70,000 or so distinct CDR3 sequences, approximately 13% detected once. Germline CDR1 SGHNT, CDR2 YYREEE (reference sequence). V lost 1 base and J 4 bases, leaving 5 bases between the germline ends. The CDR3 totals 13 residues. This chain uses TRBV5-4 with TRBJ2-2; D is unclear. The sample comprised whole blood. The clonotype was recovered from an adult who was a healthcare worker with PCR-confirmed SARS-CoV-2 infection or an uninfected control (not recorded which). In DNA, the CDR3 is TGTGCCAGCAGCTTGCGGACCACCGGGGAGCTGTTTTTT. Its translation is CASSLRTTGELFF.